Below, one TCR beta chain is given with its context. Its antigen is not identified. These data come from a study of post-analysis software for immune sequencing data. General study findings and limits: Included in a set of roughly 5 TRBV segments more frequent in patients than controls were TRBV5-6, TRBV5-1 and TRBV20-1. By F measure, strong co-clustering occurred among samples prepared in the same batch.

Prepared TCR beta cDNA libraries contained unique molecular identifiers. Roughly 500,000 cDNA molecules were obtained per 1 to 10 million input T cells. TCRdb ran MiXCR on the PCR reads and lists one entry per CDR3 protein. The top ten hold roughly 4.9% of the sample, which has about 770,000 distinct CDR3 sequences, around 46% seen once. The V end was cut by 3 bases, the J end by 3 bases, with 12 bases between. The CDR3 is made up of 14 amino acids. Germline lookup yields CDR1 SNHLY and CDR2 FYNNEI. The chain combines TRBV2 with TRBJ2-7; possible D gene TRBD2, 6 bases. This clonotype originated in a girl aged 10-17 years with multiple sclerosis. The specimen was blood. CDR3 in DNA: TGTGCCAGCAGTGAGGCGGGACCCATCTACGAGCAGTACTTC. Translated: CASSEAGPIYEQYF.